One sample yielded the 15 T cell receptor beta chains listed below, sequenced in a study of CD4 T cell repertoires in COVID-19. Assay: immunoSEQ multiplex PCR; the TCRdb copy retains only in-frame clones and omits some. Here the sample spans tens of thousands of clones, more than 75% being singletons. Sequencing was done directly on freshly isolated, uncultured memory T cells. The sample was central memory CD4+ T cells from blood, taken before the COVID-19 pandemic. These receptors were collected from a human donor who had COVID-19.

CDR3 residues: CASSAPGQGLYEQYF. CDR3 DNA: TGCGCCAGCAGTGCCCCGGGACAGGGACTCTACGAGCAGTACTTC. The rearrangement uses TRBV10-2 and TRBJ2-7; 9 positions match TRBD1. Germline trimming cut 4 bases from V and 3 bases from J; bases unmatched to any gene: 7. This CDR3 has 15 amino acids. In germline, CDR1 is WSHSY, CDR2 SAAADI.

The chain carries TRBV6-5 and TRBJ2-5; weak D call: TRBD1 (6 bases). The V gene lost 5 bases and the J gene lost 4 bases, with 8 bases spanning the gap. Per germline, CDR1 MNHEY and CDR2 SVGAGI. The CDR3 is 12 amino acids. In DNA form, the CDR3 reads TGTGCCAGCAGTCCACAGGGAGAGACCCAGTACTTC. Translation gives CASSPQGETQYF.

The chain uses TRBV19 and TRBJ2-7, with TRBD1 as a possible D gene (5 bases). The CDR3 runs to 13 residues. Germline assignment: CDR1 LNHDA and CDR2 SQIVND (reference sequence). V was trimmed by 5 bases and J by 3 bases, leaving 11 bases between them. CDR3 DNA: TGTGCCAGTAGTGCCACAGGTCGCTACGAGCAGTACTTC. Its protein is CASSATGRYEQYF. Variable domain in full (rest from reference TRBV19 and TRBJ2-7): DGGITQSPKYLFRKEGQNVTLSCEQNLNHDAMYWYRQDPGQGLRLIYYSQIVNDFQKGDIAEGYSVSREKKESFPLTVTSAQKNPTAFYLCASSATGRYEQYFGPGTRLTVT.

The chain links TRBV6-4 to TRBJ2-1, with 10 bases matching TRBD1. In germline, CDR1 is MRHNA, CDR2 SNTAGT. The length of the CDR3 is 16 residues. With 7 bases clipped from V and 2 bases from J, the junction kept 8 bases outside the gene matches. The CDR3 here is CASNNRTGGAYNEQFF. The CDR3, as DNA: TGTGCCAGCAATAACCGGACAGGGGGGGCCTACAATGAGCAGTTCTTC.

The V call is TRBV7-2, the J call TRBJ2-2; D is perhaps TRBD1 (5 bases). Germline values: CDR1 SGHTA, CDR2 FQGNSA. The ends were cut back, 5 bases at V and 5 bases at J, with 9 bases in the middle. This CDR3 is 13 amino acids long. The CDR3 protein is CASSHQGTGELFF. The CDR3 DNA is TGTGCCAGCAGCCACCAGGGTACCGGGGAGCTGTTTTTT.

This clone was recorded only once. J is TRBJ2-2 and V is TRBV11-3, with 7 bases identical to TRBD1. Unmatched junction bases numbered 4, after V lost 2 bases and J lost 1 base. This CDR3 spans 16 amino acids. Per the germline V gene, CDR1 is SGHNT and CDR2 is YENEEA. CDR3 DNA sequence: TGTGCCAGCAGCTTACGGGCAGGGGGGAACACCGGGGAGCTGTTTTTT. It is translated as CASSLRAGGNTGELFF.

The chain recombines TRBV19 with TRBJ1-5; TRBD1 matches 9 bases. The germline V gene encodes CDR1 LNHDA and CDR2 SQIVND (reference sequence). This CDR3 region has 14 residues. J was trimmed by 10 bases and V by 5 bases; bases with no gene match: 9. The CDR3 region is CASSGQGRFYPQHF. The CDR3 DNA reads as TGTGCCAGTAGTGGACAGGGGCGTTTTTACCCCCAGCATTTT.

In its sample, this clone was seen a few times. The rearrangement links TRBV6-1 to TRBJ1-2, with 9 nucleotides matching TRBD1. V lost 1 base to trimming and J lost 7 bases; unmatched junction nucleotides: 7. This CDR3 region has 15 residues. Germline values: CDR1 MNHNS, CDR2 SASEGT. The CDR3 DNA sequence: TGTGCCAGCAGTGAAGAGGGACAGGGAGTATCTGGCTACACCTTC. The encoded protein is CASSEEGQGVSGYTF.

This chain uses TRBV19 with TRBJ2-7; 8 bases agree with TRBD2. CDR1 and CDR2 (germline): LNHDA, SQIVND (reference sequence). Trimming at V came to 7 bases and at J to 2 bases, leaving 10 bases not matched to a gene. The CDR3 contains 15 residues. CDR3 loop: CASTPRGGGAYEQYF. The CDR3 region has the DNA TGTGCCAGTACCCCCCGGGGGGGCGGCGCCTACGAGCAGTACTTC. The whole variable domain, filled in from reference TRBV19 and TRBJ2-7, reads DGGITQSPKYLFRKEGQNVTLSCEQNLNHDAMYWYRQDPGQGLRLIYYSQIVNDFQKGDIAEGYSVSREKKESFPLTVTSAQKNPTAFYLCASTPRGGGAYEQYFGPGTRLTVT.

The rearrangement uses TRBV27 and TRBJ2-7; 8 bases match TRBD2. The CDR3 consists of 15 residues. The J segment lost 3 bases and the V segment lost 5 bases, leaving 9 bases of the junction unmatched. Germline V gives CDR1 MNHEY, CDR2 SMNVEV (reference sequence). The chain's CDR3 is CASSRTGGPGYEQYF. Written as DNA, the CDR3 is TGTGCCAGCAGTAGAACGGGAGGGCCTGGCTACGAGCAGTACTTC.

The gene calls are TRBV7-2 and TRBJ2-7, with D uncertain. V dropped 2 bases and J dropped 4 bases, with 21 bases sitting between them. This CDR3 spans 17 amino acids. The germline CDR1 and CDR2 sequences are SGHTA and FQGNSA. The CDR3 here is CASSLKESQATPYEQYF. DNA for the CDR3: TGTGCCAGCAGCTTAAAGGAATCCCAGGCTACCCCTTACGAGCAGTACTTC.

The chain employs TRBV9 and TRBJ2-1; D is perhaps TRBD2 (6 bases). Germline values: CDR1 SGDLS, CDR2 YYNGEE. Trimming shortened V by 7 bases and J by 4 bases, and 12 bases separated the two germline ends. This CDR3 has 13 residues. For the CDR3, the DNA is TGTGCCAGCGGACGGGACTCTTACAATGAGCAGTTCTTC. It codes for CASGRDSYNEQFF.

V usage is TRBV5-1 and J usage is TRBJ2-7, with a weak D call TRBD2 (7 bases). The CDR3 is 15 amino acids. Trimming took 0 bases from V and 2 from J, leaving 12 bases between them. Germline V lookup: CDR1 SGHRS, CDR2 YFSETQ. The CDR3 sequence: CASSLDGGAAYEQYF. In DNA form, the CDR3 reads TGCGCCAGCAGCTTGGATGGGGGGGCTGCCTACGAGCAGTACTTC.

The chain has TRBV6-1 and TRBJ1-1; no clear D gene. Trimming removed 7 bases at V and 3 bases at J, with 9 bases between. There are 12 residues in the CDR3. CDR1 MNHNS and CDR2 SASEGT come from the germline V gene. The CDR3 protein is CASNRGDTEAFF. The CDR3 nucleotides are TGTGCCAGCAATCGGGGAGACACTGAAGCTTTCTTT.

This clone has a handful of counts. The chain carries TRBV6-6 and TRBJ1-2; TRBD1 is a possible D gene (5 bases). Between the trimmed V and J ends, which lost 0 bases and 0 bases, there was a span of 5 bases. The CDR3 loop spans 14 amino acids. Germline V gene data show CDR1 as MNHNY and CDR2 as SVGAGI (reference sequence). CDR3 nucleotide sequence: TGTGCCAGCAGTTACTCGACAGCTAACTATGGCTACACCTTC. This sequence encodes CASSYSTANYGYTF.